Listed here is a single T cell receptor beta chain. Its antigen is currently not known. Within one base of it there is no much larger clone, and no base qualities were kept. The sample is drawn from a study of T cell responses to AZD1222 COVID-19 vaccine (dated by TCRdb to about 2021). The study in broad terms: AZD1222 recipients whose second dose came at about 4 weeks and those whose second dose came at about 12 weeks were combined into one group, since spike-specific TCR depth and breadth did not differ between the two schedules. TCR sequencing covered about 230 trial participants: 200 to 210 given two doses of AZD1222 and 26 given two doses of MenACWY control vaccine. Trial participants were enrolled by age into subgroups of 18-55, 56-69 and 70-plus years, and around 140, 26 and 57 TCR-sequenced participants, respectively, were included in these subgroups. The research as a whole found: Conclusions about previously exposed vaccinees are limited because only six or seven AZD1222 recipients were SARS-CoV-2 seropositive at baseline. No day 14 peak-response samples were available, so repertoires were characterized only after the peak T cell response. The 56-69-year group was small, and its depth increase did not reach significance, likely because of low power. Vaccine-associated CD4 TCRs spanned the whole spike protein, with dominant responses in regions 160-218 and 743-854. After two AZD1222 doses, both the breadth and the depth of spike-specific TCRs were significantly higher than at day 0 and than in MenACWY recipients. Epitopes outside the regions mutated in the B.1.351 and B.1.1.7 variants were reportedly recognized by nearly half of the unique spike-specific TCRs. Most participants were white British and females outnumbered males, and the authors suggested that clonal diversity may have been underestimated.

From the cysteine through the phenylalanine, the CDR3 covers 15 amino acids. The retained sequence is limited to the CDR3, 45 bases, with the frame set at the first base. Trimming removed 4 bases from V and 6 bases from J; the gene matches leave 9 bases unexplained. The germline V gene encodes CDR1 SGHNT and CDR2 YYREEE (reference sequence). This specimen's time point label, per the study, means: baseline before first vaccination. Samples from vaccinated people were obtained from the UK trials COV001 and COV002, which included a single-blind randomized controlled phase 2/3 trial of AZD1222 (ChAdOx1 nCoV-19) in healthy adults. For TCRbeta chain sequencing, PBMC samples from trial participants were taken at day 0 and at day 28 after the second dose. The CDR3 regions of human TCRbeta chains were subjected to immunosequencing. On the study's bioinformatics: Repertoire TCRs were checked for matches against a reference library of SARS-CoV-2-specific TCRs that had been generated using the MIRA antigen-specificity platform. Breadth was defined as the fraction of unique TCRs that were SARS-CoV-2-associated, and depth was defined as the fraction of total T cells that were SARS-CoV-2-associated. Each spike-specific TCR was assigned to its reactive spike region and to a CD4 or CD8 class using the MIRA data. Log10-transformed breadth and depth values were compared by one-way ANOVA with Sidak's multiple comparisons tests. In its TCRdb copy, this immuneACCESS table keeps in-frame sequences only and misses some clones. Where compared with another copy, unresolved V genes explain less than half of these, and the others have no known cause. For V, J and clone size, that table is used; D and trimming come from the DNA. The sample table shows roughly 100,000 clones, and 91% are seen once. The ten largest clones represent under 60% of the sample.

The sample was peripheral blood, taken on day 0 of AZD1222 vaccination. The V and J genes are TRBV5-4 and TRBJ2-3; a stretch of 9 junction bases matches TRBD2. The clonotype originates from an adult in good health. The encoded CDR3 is CASSQAGGPSDTQYF. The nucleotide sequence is TGTGCCAGCAGCCAGGCGGGAGGGCCGTCGGATACGCAGTATTTT.